The sequence of this T cell receptor beta chain was determined in a study of T cells in Graves' hyperthyroidism and ophthalmopathy. About the study: Sampling of peripheral blood happened at initial diagnosis, prior to any treatment.

This clonotype was seen ten or more times. Its antigen is undetermined. Study-wide results and limits: Ophthalmopathy was model-predicted a median roughly six months pre-onset.

Germline lookup yields CDR1 MNHEY and CDR2 SMNVEV (reference sequence). V was pared by 1 base and J by 4 bases, with 11 bases between. This CDR3 is 15 amino acids long. Diagnostic decisions used clinical symptoms, serum thyroxine and TRAb, thyroid ultrasound and orbital computed tomography. Authors of the study amplified TCR beta CDR3 regions from RNA transcripts. The HTBI set primed first-round TCR CDR3 RT-PCR. Each CDR3 protein gets one entry after TCRdb re-called the multiplex PCR reads with MiXCR. Of around 340,000 distinct CDR3 sequences in the sample, approximately 18% were seen once. The receptor was derived from a woman aged 25 to 45 with Graves' hyperthyroidism that later progressed to Graves' ophthalmopathy. The chain is built from TRBV27 and TRBJ1-5; no reliable D call. The sequenced sample consisted of blood. CDR3 sequence (DNA): TGTGCCAGCAGTTTATATGGGTCGGGGAATCAGCCCCAGCATTTT. Its protein product is CASSLYGSGNQPQHF.